Presented here are 22 T cell receptor beta chains from one specimen sequenced in a study of blood T cell repertoires in COVID-19. Here immunoSEQ multiplex PCR was the method, and the copy in TCRdb shows in-frame clones only, minus some. There are about 98,000 clones in the sample; over 70% occur only once, and roughly 4% lies in the top ten. Source material: peripheral blood. The receptors were sampled from a man aged 55-75 years with acute or convalescent COVID-19.

This clone was picked up a small number of times. In the same sample, other DNA sequences code for this CDR3. The J gene is TRBJ2-7, the V gene TRBV7-8; D gene unclear. The CDR3 has 13 residues. V shed 0 bases and J shed 4 bases, with 7 bases lying between them. The germline CDR1 and CDR2 sequences are SGHVS and FQNEAQ. In DNA form, the CDR3 reads TGTGCCAGCAGCTTAGCTTTGGAGTACGAGCAGTACGTC. This encodes CASSLALEYEQYV.

This clone has just one count. The chain recombines TRBV27 with TRBJ2-5, with D possibly matching TRBD2 (5 bases). This CDR3 is 15 amino acids long. Per germline, CDR1 MNHEY and CDR2 SMNVEV (reference sequence). V was pared by 3 bases and J by 5 bases, with 16 bases between. CDR3 DNA sequence: TGTGCCAGCAGTTTTACCGGACGACCGGGGGAGACCCAGTACTTC. It is translated as CASSFTGRPGETQYF.

The chain is built from TRBV4-1 and TRBJ1-2; the match to TRBD1 covers 7 bases. Per germline, CDR1 MGHRA and CDR2 YSYEKL. The CDR3 extends over 16 amino acids. V shed 4 bases, J shed 4 bases, and the junction held 12 bases outside the gene matches. DNA for the CDR3: TGCGCCAGCAGCCCAACCGGGACAGCCTCTCCCTATGGCTACACCTTC. It encodes CASSPTGTASPYGYTF.

This clone has just a few counts. The gene calls are TRBV5-5 and TRBJ2-6; D unclear. Trimming shortened V by 2 bases and J by 0 bases, and 6 bases separated the two germline ends. CDR1 and CDR2 (germline): SGHKS, YYEKEE (reference sequence). The CDR3 sequence is 15 residues long. This CDR3 is CASSLQFSGANVLTF. In DNA form, the CDR3 reads TGTGCCAGCAGCTTACAGTTCTCTGGGGCCAACGTCCTGACTTTC.

This clone was seen a few times. This sample includes further DNA sequences coding for the same CDR3. J is TRBJ1-5 and V is TRBV19; TRBD1 is a possible D gene (5 bases). CDR3 length: 14 amino acids. Trimming stripped 3 bases from V and 9 bases from J, with 15 bases between. From germline, CDR1 is LNHDA and CDR2 SQIVND (reference sequence). Here the CDR3 reads CASSIGTGLGPQHF. The CDR3 DNA sequence: TGTGCCAGTAGTATTGGGACGGGACTAGGGCCCCAGCATTTT.

V and J are TRBV9 and TRBJ1-5; TRBD1 might be the D (6 bases). This CDR3 region has 15 residues. Trimming left V 6 bases short and J 4 bases short, with 17 bases between. Germline V gene lookup returns CDR1 SGDLS and CDR2 YYNGEE. In DNA form, the CDR3 reads TGTGCCAGCAATGGCGGCGGACAGATTAATCAGCCCCAGCATTTT. Translated, it gives CASNGGGQINQPQHF.

This chain joins TRBV7-2 and TRBJ1-2, with D perhaps TRBD1 (5 bases). CDR1 is SGHTA and CDR2 is FQGNSA in the germline V gene. The CDR3 length is 14 residues. V lost 3 bases, J lost 3 bases, and 11 bases lay in between. The CDR3 protein is CASSFNQGDYGYTF. The CDR3 DNA is TGTGCCAGCAGCTTTAACCAGGGCGACTATGGCTACACCTTC.

The chain employs TRBV29-1 and TRBJ1-1; the match to TRBD1 covers 8 bases. V shed 7 bases and J 7 bases; nucleotides not matched to a gene: 11. Germline assignment: CDR1 SQVTM and CDR2 ANQGSEA. The CDR3 spans 13 residues. The CDR3: CSALQGGGGEAFF. CDR3 sequence (DNA): TGCAGCGCCTTACAGGGGGGAGGAGGTGAAGCTTTCTTT.

The chain links TRBV10-2 to TRBJ1-2; a weak D match, TRBD1 (6 bases). Germline CDR1 reads WSHSY; CDR2 reads SAAADI. The CDR3 has 13 amino acids. The germline V and J ends were trimmed by 7 bases and 4 bases, with 13 bases remaining between them. CDR3 residues: CASKPGDSYGYTF. CDR3 bases: TGCGCCAGCAAGCCAGGGGATAGCTATGGCTACACCTTC.

The genes are TRBV11-2 and TRBJ2-5; possible D gene TRBD1, 5 bases. V lost 5 bases to trimming and J lost 5 bases, with 12 bases between them. This CDR3 region has 13 residues. Germline assignment: CDR1 SGHAT and CDR2 FQNNGV. The CDR3 DNA sequence: TGTGCCAGCAGCCGACAGTTGGTGGAGACCCAGTACTTC. This sequence encodes CASSRQLVETQYF.

This clone occurred once. This chain links TRBV11-2 with TRBJ2-5, with TRBD2 matching over 8 bases. The germline V gene encodes CDR1 SGHAT and CDR2 FQNNGV. This CDR3 spans 15 amino acids. Trimming took 7 bases from V and 5 from J; bases not matched to a gene: 12. CDR3 in DNA: TGTGCCAGCACCCTTTTTAGCGGGACGGGGGAGACCCAGTACTTC. This translates into CASTLFSGTGETQYF.

The chain links TRBV7-8 to TRBJ1-2, with D perhaps TRBD1 (5 bases). This CDR3 contains 12 residues. With 1 base removed from V and 13 bases from J, the gap between germline ends came to 13 bases. CDR1 is SGHVS and CDR2 is FQNEAQ in the germline V gene. In nucleotides, the CDR3 is TGTGCCAGCAGCTTAGAGGACACGGCGCTCACCTTC. As protein: CASSLEDTALTF.

The V and J genes are TRBV25-1 and TRBJ1-4, with 12 positions matching TRBD1. This CDR3 is built from 14 residues. The J segment lost 8 bases and the V segment lost 3 bases, leaving 1 base of the junction unmatched. The germline V gene has CDR1 MGHDK and CDR2 SYGVNS. CDR3 sequence reads: CASSDGTGGEKLFF. CDR3 bases: TGTGCCAGCAGTGATGGGACAGGGGGCGAAAAACTGTTTTTT.

The CDR3 loop is CASSWREIAEAFF. The CDR3 DNA is TGTGCCAGCAGCTGGAGGGAAATCGCTGAAGCTTTCTTT. The chain links TRBV7-8 to TRBJ1-1; unclear D gene. The CDR3 covers 13 residues. V was clipped by 4 bases and J by 6 bases, with 12 bases between them. Germline lookup yields CDR1 SGHVS and CDR2 FQNEAQ.

This clone was detected only once. This CDR3 is CASSRAGTPSYEQYF. The CDR3 DNA is TGTGCCAGTAGTAGAGCGGGGACGCCCTCCTACGAGCAGTACTTC. V and J are TRBV19 and TRBJ2-7, with 7 bases identical to TRBD2. The CDR3 spans 15 residues. CDR1 LNHDA and CDR2 SQIVND come from the germline V gene (reference sequence). With 4 bases clipped from V and 0 bases from J, the junction kept 6 bases outside the gene matches.

The chain couples TRBV4-3 to TRBJ2-1, with 7 bases identical to TRBD1. CDR3 length equals 13 residues. The junction had 3 bases not matched to a gene; V was cut back by 2 bases and J by 8 bases. Per the germline V gene, CDR1 is LGHNA and CDR2 is YSLEER. The CDR3: CASSQTGADEQFF. The CDR3 nucleotides are TGCGCCAGCAGCCAAACAGGGGCGGATGAGCAGTTCTTC.

The chain combines TRBV5-1 with TRBJ2-5; TRBD1 matches at 7 bases. V lost 2 bases and J lost 4; bases outside the gene matches: 17. Germline-derived CDR1 and CDR2 are SGHRS and YFSETQ. CDR3 length: 18 amino acids. CDR3 DNA: TGCGCCAGCAGCTTTGGGACATTAACAGGGGTAGGGCGAGAGACCCAGTACTTC. Translating it yields CASSFGTLTGVGRETQYF.

This clone was observed once. The chain uses TRBV11-3 and TRBJ2-2; perhaps TRBD1 as D (6 bases). The CDR3 extends over 16 amino acids. Germline V CDR1 and CDR2: SGHNT, YENEEA. Trimming shortened V by 4 bases and J by 2 bases, and 14 bases separated the two germline ends. CDR3 sequence: CASSSRRQANTGELFF. The CDR3 nucleotides are TGTGCCAGCAGCTCCCGACGACAGGCTAACACCGGGGAGCTGTTTTTT.

The chain employs TRBV6-4 and TRBJ2-1, with TRBD2 identical over 14 bases. V lost 1 base, J lost 6 bases, and 2 bases stayed unmatched. CDR3 size: 16 residues. Per germline, CDR1 MRHNA and CDR2 SNTAGT. The CDR3 DNA reads TGTGCCAGCAGTGACTTTGGGACTAGCGGGAGCAATGAGCAGTTCTTC. Amino acids: CASSDFGTSGSNEQFF.

The chain links TRBV19 to TRBJ1-2, with TRBD1 matching over 7 bases. The V gene end was trimmed by 6 bases and the J gene end by 4 bases; junction bases not matched to a gene: 5. The CDR3 has 13 residues. From germline, CDR1 is LNHDA and CDR2 SQIVND (reference sequence). The CDR3 DNA is TGTGCCAGTAGCAAAGGGACAGCCTATGGCTACACCTTC. Its protein product is CASSKGTAYGYTF.

The count of this clone is one. The chain is built from TRBV7-2 and TRBJ1-1; D is possibly TRBD1 (6 bases). Germline V lookup: CDR1 SGHTA, CDR2 FQGNSA. This CDR3 is built from 13 residues. Trimming removed 5 bases at V and 4 bases at J, with 11 bases between. DNA for the CDR3: TGTGCCAGCAGCAAGGGGGGGCCCACTGAAGCTTTCTTT. This encodes CASSKGGPTEAFF.

V gene TRBV19 combines with J gene TRBJ2-2; no clear D. Germline loops: CDR1 LNHDA, CDR2 SQIVND (reference sequence). There are 11 residues in the CDR3. V was cut by 9 bases and J by 6 bases, with 8 bases left in between. In DNA, the CDR3 is TGTGCCAGCCGGGTTGCCGGGGAGCTGTTTTTT. It encodes CASRVAGELFF.